The 9 T cell receptor beta chains below were found in one sample sequenced in a study of cytomegalovirus exposure and HLA in healthy donors. The study ran its PCR with 60 Vbeta and 13 Jbeta primers. Sequencing used immunoSEQ multiplex PCR; TCRdb keeps in-frame clones, though not all of them. The table lists under 110,000 clones, about two thirds of them singletons, with roughly 0.79% in the top ten. The specimen sequenced was PBMCs. All receptors derive from a boy aged 10-17 years in good health and CMV-seronegative.

This chain connects TRBV30 to TRBJ1-2, with no clear D. V gave up 1 base and J gave up 1 base, with 13 bases separating them. Germline values: CDR1 GTSNPN, CDR2 SVGIG (reference sequence). This CDR3 is 15 amino acids long. The CDR3 sequence: CAWSEVFGINYGYTF. The CDR3 DNA is TGTGCCTGGAGTGAGGTTTTCGGGATTAACTATGGCTACACCTTC.

J is TRBJ2-1 and V is TRBV29-1, with TRBD1 matching over 11 bases. Germline CDR1 and CDR2: SQVTM and ANQGSEA. The CDR3 is 13 amino acids. The junction had 3 bases not matched to a gene; V was cut back by 4 bases and J by 7 bases. CDR3 loop: CSVGGQGGNEQFF. The CDR3 DNA sequence: TGCAGCGTTGGGGGACAGGGGGGAAATGAGCAGTTCTTC.

This chain joins TRBV11-3 and TRBJ2-2, with 9 bases that match TRBD1. Germline CDR1 reads SGHNT; CDR2 reads YENEEA. V dropped 5 bases and J dropped 3; count of bases not matched to a gene: 4. CDR3 length: 15 amino acids. The CDR3 region has the DNA TGTGCCAGCAGCCCGTGGACAGGGGACACCGGGGAGCTGTTTTTT. Translation gives CASSPWTGDTGELFF.

This clone was recorded once. The rearrangement uses TRBV18 and TRBJ1-5, with D unclear. There are 17 residues in the CDR3. Between the trimmed V and J ends, which lost 0 bases and 4 bases, there was a span of 16 bases. Germline lookup yields CDR1 KGHSH and CDR2 LQKENI. The DNA for the CDR3 is TGTGCCAGCTCACCACCGACCGAGGGATGGGATAATCAGCCCCAGCATTTT. It codes for CASSPPTEGWDNQPQHF.

This chain links TRBV29-1 with TRBJ1-2; 8 bases fit TRBD1. CDR1 is SQVTM and CDR2 is ANQGSEA in the germline V gene. Trimming took 2 bases from V and 8 from J; bases not matched to a gene: 10. The CDR3 loop spans 14 amino acids. The CDR3 nucleotides are TGCAGCGTTGAATTGGACAGGGATTCTTTCGGCTACACCTTC. This codes for CSVELDRDSFGYTF.

This chain joins TRBV7-9 and TRBJ2-3; 7 nucleotides match TRBD1. The CDR3 runs to 14 residues. After removal of 2 bases from V and 6 bases from J, the junction contained 5 bases not matched to a gene. In germline, CDR1 is SEHNR, CDR2 FQNEAQ (reference sequence). The CDR3 sequence: CASSLTQGVDTQYF. DNA for the CDR3: TGTGCCAGCAGCTTAACCCAGGGGGTGGATACGCAGTATTTT.

The V and J genes are TRBV6-5 and TRBJ2-2; tentative D call: TRBD1 (6 bases). The length of the CDR3 is 14 residues. Between the trimmed V and J ends, which lost 7 bases and 6 bases, there was a span of 15 bases. The germline V gene has CDR1 MNHEY and CDR2 SVGAGI. The CDR3 sequence is CASMNRVGAGELFF. DNA of the CDR3: TGTGCCAGCATGAACAGGGTTGGGGCCGGGGAGCTGTTTTTT.

This clone was detected once. This sequence joins TRBV13 and TRBJ2-7, with 12 bases that match TRBD2. Germline V gives CDR1 PRHDT, CDR2 FYEKMQ (reference sequence). The CDR3 contains 14 residues. The V and J ends lost 4 bases and 5 bases, in that order; junction bases with no gene match: 3. The CDR3 is CASSSTSGGDEQYF. The CDR3 bases are TGTGCCAGCAGCTCGACTAGCGGGGGCGACGAGCAGTACTTC.

V and J are TRBV7-2 and TRBJ2-7, with D possibly being TRBD1 (5 bases). The ends were cut back, 3 bases at V and 3 bases at J, with 6 bases in the middle. Per germline, CDR1 SGHTA and CDR2 FQGNSA. The CDR3 is 12 amino acids. The CDR3 DNA is TGTGCCAGCAGCTTTAGGGGCTACGAGCAGTACTTC. Translating it yields CASSFRGYEQYF. The variable domain in full, completed from reference TRBV7-2 and TRBJ2-7, reads GAGVSQSPSNKVTEKGKDVELRCDPISGHTALYWYRQSLGQGLEFLIYFQGNSAPDKSGLPSDRFSAERTGGSVSTLTIQRTQQEDSAVYLCASSFRGYEQYFGPGTRLTVT.